This is a list of T cell receptor beta chains from one sample in a study of blood T cell repertoires in COVID-19. The assay was immunoSEQ multiplex PCR, and TCRdb's table has in-frame clones only and misses some. The table includes 200,000 to 250,000 clones, over 65% detected once. Sequencing input: PBMCs or T cells enriched from blood (not recorded which). The receptors originated from a woman in her sixties who had recovered from COVID-19. Each CDR3 is given with its conserved first and last residue. Fields, in order: D gene, J gene, clone size, V gene, CDR3 protein, CDR3 DNA. The D gene is left open where the match is weak. Clone size is given for some rows only: seen once, a few or many times, or a class if the clone is expanded.

.	TRBJ1-2	.	TRBV6-1	CASSEFQGGGYTF	TGTGCCAGCAGTGAATTTCAGGGAGGCGGCTACACCTTC
.	TRBJ1-1	.	TRBV5-4	CASSLGQITRAFF	TGTGCCAGCAGCCTCGGACAGATTACTAGGGCTTTCTTT
TRBD1	TRBJ1-6	.	TRBV7-9	CASSLEAPDRAGSPLHF	TGTGCCAGCAGCTTAGAAGCACCCGACAGGGCAGGATCACCCCTCCACTTT
TRBD1	TRBJ1-2	.	TRBV6-5	CASSSDRGPKGYTF	TGTGCCAGCAGTTCCGACAGGGGGCCGAAGGGCTACACCTTC
.	TRBJ1-4	.	TRBV6-2/TRBV6-3	CASSDDTTNEKLFF	TGTGCCAGCAGCGATGACACAACTAATGAAAAACTGTTTTTT
.	TRBJ2-3	.	TRBV7-3	CASSLSGYTDTQYF	TGTGCCAGCAGCTTATCCGGGTACACAGATACGCAGTATTTT
.	TRBJ2-2	.	TRBV21-1	CASSPPGPRSSGELFF	TGTGCCAGCAGCCCCCCTGGGCCACGTTCCAGCGGGGAGCTGTTTTTT
TRBD1	TRBJ2-5	.	TRBV2	CASRFRDRGRGETQYF	TGTGCCAGCAGGTTCCGGGACAGGGGGCGCGGGGAGACCCAGTACTTC
.	TRBJ1-5	.	TRBV11-2	CASSLGPGMSQPQHF	TGTGCCAGCAGCTTAGGGCCAGGAATGAGTCAGCCCCAGCATTTT
TRBD1	TRBJ1-2	.	TRBV19	CASSEHRGENYGYTF	TGTGCCAGTAGTGAACACAGGGGGGAGAACTATGGCTACACCTTC
.	TRBJ1-1	.	TRBV12-3/TRBV12-4	CASTLDRNTEAFF	TGTGCCAGCACCCTGGACAGGAACACTGAAGCTTTCTTT
.	TRBJ2-7	many	TRBV12-3/TRBV12-4	CASSFQVKSEQYF	TGTGCCAGCAGTTTTCAGGTCAAAAGCGAGCAGTACTTC
TRBD1	TRBJ2-5	few	TRBV9	CASSTRESGTGPRETQYF	TGTGCCAGCAGCACAAGAGAGTCGGGGACAGGGCCAAGGGAGACCCAGTACTTC
TRBD1	TRBJ2-4	.	TRBV5-1	CASSHPNKFGQGRAKNIQYF	TGCGCCAGCAGCCACCCTAATAAATTTGGACAGGGAAGGGCCAAAAACATTCAGTACTTC
TRBD2	TRBJ2-3	.	TRBV30	CAWSAIAGIKTSTDTQYF	TGTGCCTGGAGCGCGATAGCGGGCATTAAAACTAGCACAGATACGCAGTATTTT